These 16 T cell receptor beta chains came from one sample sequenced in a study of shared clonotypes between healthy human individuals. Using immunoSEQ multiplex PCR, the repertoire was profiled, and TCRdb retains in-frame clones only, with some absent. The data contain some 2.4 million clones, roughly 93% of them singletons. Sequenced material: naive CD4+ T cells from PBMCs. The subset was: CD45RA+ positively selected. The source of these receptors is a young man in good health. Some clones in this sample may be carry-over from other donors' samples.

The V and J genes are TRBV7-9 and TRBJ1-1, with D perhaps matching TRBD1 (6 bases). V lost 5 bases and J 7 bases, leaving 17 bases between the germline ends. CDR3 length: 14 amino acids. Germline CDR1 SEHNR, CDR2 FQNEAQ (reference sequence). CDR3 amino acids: CASSPSGTLLEAFF. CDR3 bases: TGTGCCAGCAGCCCATCCGGGACACTACTTGAAGCTTTCTTT.

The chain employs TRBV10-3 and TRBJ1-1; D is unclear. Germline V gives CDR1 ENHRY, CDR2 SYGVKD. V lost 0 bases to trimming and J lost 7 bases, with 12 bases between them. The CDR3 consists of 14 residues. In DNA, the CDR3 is TGTGCCATCAGTGAGTCAGTGGTGGCACGTGAAGCTTTCTTT. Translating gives CAISESVVAREAFF.

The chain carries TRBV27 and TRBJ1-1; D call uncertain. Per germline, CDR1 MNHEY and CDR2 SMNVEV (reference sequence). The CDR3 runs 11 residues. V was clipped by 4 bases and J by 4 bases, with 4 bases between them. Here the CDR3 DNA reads TGTGCCAGCAGTTCGTCCACTGAAGCTTTCTTT. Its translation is CASSSSTEAFF.

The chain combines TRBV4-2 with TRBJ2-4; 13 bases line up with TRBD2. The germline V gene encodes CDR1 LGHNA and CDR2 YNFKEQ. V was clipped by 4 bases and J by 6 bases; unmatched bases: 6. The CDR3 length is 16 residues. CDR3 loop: CASSPGLAGVGNIQYF. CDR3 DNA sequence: TGTGCCAGCAGCCCCGGACTAGCGGGAGTTGGAAACATTCAGTACTTC.

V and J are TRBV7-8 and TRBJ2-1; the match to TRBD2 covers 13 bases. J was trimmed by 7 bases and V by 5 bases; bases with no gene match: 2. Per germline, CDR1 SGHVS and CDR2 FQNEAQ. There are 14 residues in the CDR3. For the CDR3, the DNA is TGTGCCAGCAGCAAGACTAGCGGGAGGAATGAGCAGTTCTTC. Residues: CASSKTSGRNEQFF.

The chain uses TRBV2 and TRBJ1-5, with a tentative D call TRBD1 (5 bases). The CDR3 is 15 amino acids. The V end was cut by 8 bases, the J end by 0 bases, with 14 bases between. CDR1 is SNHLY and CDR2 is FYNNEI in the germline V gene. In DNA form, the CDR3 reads TGTGCCAGCGGGGACGTCGGATTTAGCAATCAGCCCCAGCATTTT. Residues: CASGDVGFSNQPQHF.

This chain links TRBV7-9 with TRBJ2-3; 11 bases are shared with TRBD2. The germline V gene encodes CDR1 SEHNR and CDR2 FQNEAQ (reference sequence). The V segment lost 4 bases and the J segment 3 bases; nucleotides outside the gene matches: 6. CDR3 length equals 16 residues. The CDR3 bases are TGTGCCAGCAGCTCCATAGCGGGAGGGCCGACAGATACGCAGTATTTT. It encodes CASSSIAGGPTDTQYF.

As DNA, the CDR3 is TGCGCCAGCAGCTTGGGACTAGCGGGAGAATCCTACAATGAGCAGTTCTTC. Its translation: CASSLGLAGESYNEQFF. The chain links TRBV5-1 to TRBJ2-1; 12 nucleotides match TRBD2. There are 17 residues in the CDR3. V gave up 0 bases and J gave up 1 base; unmatched junction bases: 2. The germline V gene has CDR1 SGHRS and CDR2 YFSETQ. Based on the CDR3 plus reference TRBV5-1 and TRBJ2-1, the full variable domain is KAGVTQTPRYLIKTRGQQVTLSCSPISGHRSVSWYQQTPGQGLQFLFEYFSETQRNKGNFPGRFSGRQFSNSRSEMNVSTLELGDSALYLCASSLGLAGESYNEQFFGPGTRLTVL.

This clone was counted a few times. The CDR3 here is CASSRTGTAQETQYF. The CDR3 DNA reads as TGTGCCAGCAGCCGGACAGGGACAGCCCAAGAGACCCAGTACTTC. This chain joins TRBV7-9 and TRBJ2-5; 8 bases line up with TRBD1. The CDR3 contains 15 residues. CDR1 SEHNR and CDR2 FQNEAQ come from the germline V gene (reference sequence). V shed 5 bases and J 1 base; nucleotides not matched to a gene: 6. The whole variable domain, remainder taken from reference TRBV7-9 and TRBJ2-5, is DTGVSQNPRHKITKRGQNVTFRCDPISEHNRLYWYRQTLGQGPEFLTYFQNEAQLEKSRLLSDRFSAERPKGSFSTLEIQRTEQGDSAMYLCASSRTGTAQETQYFGPGTRLLVL.

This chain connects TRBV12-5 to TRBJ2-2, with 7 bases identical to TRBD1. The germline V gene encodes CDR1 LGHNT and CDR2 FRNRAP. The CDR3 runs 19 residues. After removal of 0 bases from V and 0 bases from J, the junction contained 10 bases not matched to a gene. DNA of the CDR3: TGTGCTAGTGGTTTGGTTCGGGCTACAGGGGCGACGAACACCGGGGAGCTGTTTTTT. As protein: CASGLVRATGATNTGELFF.

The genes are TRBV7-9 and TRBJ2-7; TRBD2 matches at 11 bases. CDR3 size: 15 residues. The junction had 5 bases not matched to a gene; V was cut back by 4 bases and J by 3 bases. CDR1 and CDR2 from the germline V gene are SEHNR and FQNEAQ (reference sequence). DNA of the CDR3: TGTGCCAGCAGCTCGGGACTAGCGGCACTCTACGAGCAGTACTTC. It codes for CASSSGLAALYEQYF. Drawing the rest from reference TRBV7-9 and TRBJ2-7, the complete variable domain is DTGVSQNPRHKITKRGQNVTFRCDPISEHNRLYWYRQTLGQGPEFLTYFQNEAQLEKSRLLSDRFSAERPKGSFSTLEIQRTEQGDSAMYLCASSSGLAALYEQYFGPGTRLTVT.

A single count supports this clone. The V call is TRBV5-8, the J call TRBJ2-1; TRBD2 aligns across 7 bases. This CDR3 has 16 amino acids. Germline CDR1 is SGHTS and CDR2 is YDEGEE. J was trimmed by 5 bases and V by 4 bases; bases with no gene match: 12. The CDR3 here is CASSLYGLAGNNEQFF. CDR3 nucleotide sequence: TGTGCCAGCAGCCTCTATGGGTTAGCGGGCAACAATGAGCAGTTCTTC.

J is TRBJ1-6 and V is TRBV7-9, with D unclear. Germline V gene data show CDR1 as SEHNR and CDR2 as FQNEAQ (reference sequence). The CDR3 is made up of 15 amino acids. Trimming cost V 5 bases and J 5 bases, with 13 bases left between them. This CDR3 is CASSDQTGDNSPLHF. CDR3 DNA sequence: TGTGCCAGCAGCGACCAAACGGGAGATAATTCACCCCTCCACTTT.

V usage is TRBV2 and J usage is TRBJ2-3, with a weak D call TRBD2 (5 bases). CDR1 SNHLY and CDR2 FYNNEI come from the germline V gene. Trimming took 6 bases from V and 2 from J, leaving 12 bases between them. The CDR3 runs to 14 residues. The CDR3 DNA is TGTGCCAGCAGGGGAGCCTCCCCCACAGATACGCAGTATTTT. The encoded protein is CASRGASPTDTQYF.

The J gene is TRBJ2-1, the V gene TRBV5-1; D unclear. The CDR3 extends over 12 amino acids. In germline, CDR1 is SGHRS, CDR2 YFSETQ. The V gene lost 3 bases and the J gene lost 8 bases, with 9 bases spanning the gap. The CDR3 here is CASSSTGDEQFF. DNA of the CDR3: TGCGCCAGCAGCTCGACCGGCGATGAGCAGTTCTTC.

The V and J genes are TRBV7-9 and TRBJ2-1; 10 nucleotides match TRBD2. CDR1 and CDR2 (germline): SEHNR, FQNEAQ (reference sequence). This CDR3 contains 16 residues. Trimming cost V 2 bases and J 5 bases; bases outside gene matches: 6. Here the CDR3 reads CASSLRWLAGDNEQFF. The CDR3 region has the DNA TGTGCCAGCAGCTTAAGGTGGCTAGCGGGAGACAATGAGCAGTTCTTC.